The 17 T cell receptor beta chains presented below share a single source sample, sequenced in a study of cytomegalovirus exposure and HLA in healthy donors. The PCR used 60 Vbeta and 13 Jbeta primers. Clones were read by immunoSEQ multiplex PCR, and TCRdb kept only the in-frame ones, dropping some. The sample contains some 150,000 clones, just over 75% of which appear only once. Material: PBMCs. These receptors came from a woman in her thirties in good health and CMV-seropositive.

The chain is built from TRBV12-5 and TRBJ1-4; no definite D call. Per germline, CDR1 LGHNT and CDR2 FRNRAP. CDR3 length: 16 residues. Trimming pared 2 bases from V and 8 bases from J, leaving 18 bases between. CDR3 nucleotides: TGTGCTAGTGGTTTGTTTTCGGGAGGCTTAGGAGAAAAACTGTTTTTT. Its translation: CASGLFSGGLGEKLFF.

V and J are TRBV30 and TRBJ1-4; weak D call: TRBD1 (6 bases). V lost 0 bases to trimming and J lost 7 bases, with 15 bases between them. The CDR3 length is 15 residues. Looked up from germline, CDR1 is GTSNPN and CDR2 is SVGIG (reference sequence). The CDR3 region has the DNA TGTGCCTGGAGTGTACTCAGGGGTCTCCGTGAAAAACTGTTTTTT. It translates to CAWSVLRGLREKLFF.

This clone was seen a handful of times. The V gene is TRBV19, the J gene TRBJ1-5, with unresolved D. Trimming stripped 3 bases from V and 1 base from J, with 7 bases between. Germline lookup yields CDR1 LNHDA and CDR2 SQIVND (reference sequence). The CDR3 length is 14 residues. The CDR3 DNA is TGTGCCAGTAGTATTCGGGAAAGCAATCAGCCCCAGCATTTT. As protein: CASSIRESNQPQHF. The variable domain in full, completed from reference TRBV19 and TRBJ1-5, reads DGGITQSPKYLFRKEGQNVTLSCEQNLNHDAMYWYRQDPGQGLRLIYYSQIVNDFQKGDIAEGYSVSREKKESFPLTVTSAQKNPTAFYLCASSIRESNQPQHFGDGTRLSIL.

This clone showed up just once. The chain combines TRBV19 with TRBJ1-1, with D possibly TRBD1 on 6 matching bases. Per the germline V gene, CDR1 is LNHDA and CDR2 is SQIVND (reference sequence). Between the trimmed V and J ends, which lost 4 bases and 6 bases, there was a span of 18 bases. CDR3 length equals 15 residues. CDR3 amino acids: CASSSTGTPYPEAFF. The CDR3 DNA reads TGTGCCAGTAGTAGTACCGGGACACCCTATCCTGAAGCTTTCTTT.

This sequence joins TRBV18 and TRBJ2-3, with D unresolved. V dropped 3 bases and J dropped 0 bases, with 16 bases sitting between them. Germline loops: CDR1 KGHSH, CDR2 LQKENI. The CDR3 runs to 17 residues. Written as DNA, the CDR3 is TGTGCCAGCTCACCCCACCGACTTATGACTAGCACAGATACGCAGTATTTT. This encodes CASSPHRLMTSTDTQYF.

The genes are TRBV5-1 and TRBJ1-4; TRBD1 agrees at 9 bases. V was clipped by 0 bases and J by 7 bases; unmatched bases: 16. This CDR3 comprises 19 residues. CDR1 is SGHRS and CDR2 is YFSETQ in the germline V gene. The CDR3 spells CASSLDEGQGFVGGEKLFF. CDR3 in DNA: TGCGCCAGCAGCTTGGATGAGGGACAGGGATTTGTGGGGGGTGAAAAACTGTTTTTT.

For this clone: The sample contains more than one DNA sequence encoding this CDR3. V and J are TRBV6-5 and TRBJ1-5; 7 bases fit TRBD1. The CDR3 is 14 residues long. J lost 4 bases, V lost 5 bases, and 5 bases had no gene match. Germline V lookup: CDR1 MNHEY, CDR2 SVGAGI. CDR3 residues: CASSRTGGNQPQHF. CDR3 sequence (DNA): TGTGCCAGCAGTCGGACAGGCGGGAATCAGCCCCAGCATTTT.

This clone has only a few counts. The V and J genes are TRBV11-2 and TRBJ1-1; D gene unclear. The V and J ends lost 1 base and 2 bases respectively, with 5 bases between them. Germline V gene data show CDR1 as SGHAT and CDR2 as FQNNGV. The length of the CDR3 is 13 residues. The chain's CDR3 is CASSLAVNTEAFF. The CDR3 region has the DNA TGTGCCAGCAGCTTAGCGGTCAACACTGAAGCTTTCTTT.

This chain links TRBV11-2 with TRBJ2-3, with 7 bases lining up with TRBD1. The germline V gene encodes CDR1 SGHAT and CDR2 FQNNGV. Trimming took 4 bases from V and 6 from J; bases not matched to a gene: 10. This CDR3 is 15 amino acids long. The CDR3 is CASSYTTGSTDTQYF. The CDR3 DNA follows: TGTGCCAGCAGCTATACGACAGGGTCAACCGATACGCAGTATTTT.

This clone was detected only once. J is TRBJ2-5 and V is TRBV2; weak D call: TRBD2 (6 bases). Trimming pared 1 base from V and 7 bases from J, leaving 10 bases between. Germline V lookup: CDR1 SNHLY, CDR2 FYNNEI. The CDR3 is made up of 13 amino acids. The CDR3 region is CASSEGERVTQYF. In nucleotides, the CDR3 is TGTGCCAGCAGTGAAGGCGAGCGGGTGACCCAGTACTTC. Full variable domain (outside the CDR3, taken from reference TRBV2 and TRBJ2-5): EPEVTQTPSHQVTQMGQEVILRCVPISNHLYFYWYRQILGQKVEFLVSFYNNEISEKSEIFDDQFSVERPDGSNFTLKIRSTKLEDSAMYFCASSEGERVTQYFGPGTRLLVL.

V usage is TRBV30 and J usage is TRBJ2-7; 8 nucleotides agree with TRBD2. J gave up 3 bases and V 2 bases, and 3 bases lay outside the gene matches. The CDR3 is 13 amino acids. In germline, CDR1 is GTSNPN, CDR2 SVGIG (reference sequence). CDR3 in DNA: TGTGCCTGGAGTCGACTAGCGAGCTACGAGCAGTACTTC. Its translation: CAWSRLASYEQYF.

The chain recombines TRBV4-1 with TRBJ1-2; 9 bases fit TRBD1. Losses at the gene ends were 0 bases for V and 5 bases for J; bases not matched to a gene: 7. This CDR3 comprises 16 residues. Germline V gene lookup returns CDR1 MGHRA and CDR2 YSYEKL. The CDR3 DNA reads as TGCGCCAGCAGCCAAGAGGCCCAGGGACAGGGTTATGGCTACACCTTC. It encodes CASSQEAQGQGYGYTF.

The chain recombines TRBV5-1 with TRBJ2-1; TRBD2 matches 14 bases. Germline CDR1 is SGHRS and CDR2 is YFSETQ. The CDR3 is made up of 19 amino acids. Trimming took 2 bases from V and 3 from J; bases not matched to a gene: 10. The CDR3 sequence: CASSFLGTSGSPVYNEQFF. The DNA for the CDR3 is TGCGCCAGCAGCTTTCTGGGGACTAGCGGGAGCCCCGTCTACAATGAGCAGTTCTTC. Supplemented by reference TRBV5-1 and TRBJ2-1, the full variable domain reads KAGVTQTPRYLIKTRGQQVTLSCSPISGHRSVSWYQQTPGQGLQFLFEYFSETQRNKGNFPGRFSGRQFSNSRSEMNVSTLELGDSALYLCASSFLGTSGSPVYNEQFFGPGTRLTVL.

The chain carries TRBV5-1 and TRBJ1-3, with D maybe TRBD1 (5 bases). V lost 2 bases and J 9 bases, leaving 12 bases between the germline ends. CDR1 and CDR2 from the germline V gene are SGHRS and YFSETQ. The CDR3 consists of 13 residues. CDR3 nucleotides: TGCGCCAGCAGCTTAGACAGCAGCAGCACCATATATTTT. Protein sequence: CASSLDSSSTIYF. The whole variable domain, remainder taken from reference TRBV5-1 and TRBJ1-3, is KAGVTQTPRYLIKTRGQQVTLSCSPISGHRSVSWYQQTPGQGLQFLFEYFSETQRNKGNFPGRFSGRQFSNSRSEMNVSTLELGDSALYLCASSLDSSSTIYFGEGSWLTVV.

The chain uses TRBV27 and TRBJ1-2, with TRBD1 as a possible D gene (5 bases). Germline V gene data show CDR1 as MNHEY and CDR2 as SMNVEV (reference sequence). The CDR3 loop spans 14 amino acids. The V and J ends lost 0 bases and 4 bases respectively, with 9 bases between them. The CDR3 nucleotides read TGTGCCAGCAGTTTATCCCCAGGGTCCTATGGCTACACCTTC. It specifies CASSLSPGSYGYTF.

This clone occurred a few times. This chain uses TRBV19 with TRBJ1-2, with 8 bases matching TRBD1. The CDR3 covers 14 residues. J gave up 11 bases and V 0 bases, and 8 bases lay outside the gene matches. Germline CDR1 LNHDA, CDR2 SQIVND (reference sequence). For the CDR3, the DNA is TGTGCCAGTAGTATAGAGCGGACAGGGACTCCTTACACCTTC. It is translated as CASSIERTGTPYTF.

V and J are TRBV11-3 and TRBJ2-1; TRBD2 is a possible D gene (6 bases). This CDR3 is 17 amino acids long. CDR1 SGHNT and CDR2 YENEEA come from the germline V gene. The V and J ends lost 3 bases and 0 bases respectively, with 15 bases between them. The CDR3 coding sequence is TGTGCCAGCAGCTTTGGGGGGAGTTCGGGCTCCTACAATGAGCAGTTCTTC. Translating gives CASSFGGSSGSYNEQFF. The full variable domain, in which reference TRBV11-3 and TRBJ2-1 provide the parts outside the CDR3, is EAGVVQSPRYKIIEKKQPVAFWCNPISGHNTLYWYLQNLGQGPELLIRYENEEAVDDSQLPKDRFSAERLKGVDSTLKIQPAELGDSAVYLCASSFGGSSGSYNEQFFGPGTRLTVL.